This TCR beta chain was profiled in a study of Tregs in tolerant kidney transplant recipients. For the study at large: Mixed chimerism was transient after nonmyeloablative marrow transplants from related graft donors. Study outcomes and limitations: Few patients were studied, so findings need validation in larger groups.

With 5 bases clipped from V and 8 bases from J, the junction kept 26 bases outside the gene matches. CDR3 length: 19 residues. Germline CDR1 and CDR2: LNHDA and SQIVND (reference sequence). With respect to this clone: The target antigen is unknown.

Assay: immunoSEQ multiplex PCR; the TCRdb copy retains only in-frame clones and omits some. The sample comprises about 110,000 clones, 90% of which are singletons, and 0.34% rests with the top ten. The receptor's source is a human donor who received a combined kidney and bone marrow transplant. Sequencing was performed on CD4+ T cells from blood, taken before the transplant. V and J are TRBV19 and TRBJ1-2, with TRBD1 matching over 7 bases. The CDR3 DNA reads TGTGCCAGTAGTCTCATCAGAGTGGGGAAAGGGGGCACAGTGCGGGGCTACACCTTC. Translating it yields CASSLIRVGKGGTVRGYTF. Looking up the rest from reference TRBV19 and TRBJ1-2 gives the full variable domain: DGGITQSPKYLFRKEGQNVTLSCEQNLNHDAMYWYRQDPGQGLRLIYYSQIVNDFQKGDIAEGYSVSREKKESFPLTVTSAQKNPTAFYLCASSLIRVGKGGTVRGYTFGSGTRLTVV.